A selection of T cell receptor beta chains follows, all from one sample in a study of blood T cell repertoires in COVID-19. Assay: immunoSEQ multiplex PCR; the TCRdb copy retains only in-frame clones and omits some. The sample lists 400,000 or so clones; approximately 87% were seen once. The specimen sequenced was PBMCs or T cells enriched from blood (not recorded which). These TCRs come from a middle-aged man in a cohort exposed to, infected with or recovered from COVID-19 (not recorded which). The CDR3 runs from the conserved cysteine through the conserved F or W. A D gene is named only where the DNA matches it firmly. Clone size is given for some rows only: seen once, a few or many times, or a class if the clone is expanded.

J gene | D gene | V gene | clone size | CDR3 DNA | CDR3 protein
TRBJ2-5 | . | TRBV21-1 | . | TGTGCCAGAAGCTCCCCCAGGCGGGATCAAGAGACCCAGTACTTC | CARSSPRRDQETQYF
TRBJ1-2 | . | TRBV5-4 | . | TGTGCCAGCAGCTTGGCCAACCAGAACTATGGCTACACCTTC | CASSLANQNYGYTF
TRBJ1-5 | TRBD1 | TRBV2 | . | TGTGCCAGTCGGACAGGAACGTGGGGTCAGCCCCAGCATTTT | CASRTGTWGQPQHF
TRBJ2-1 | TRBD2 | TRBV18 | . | TGTGCCAGCTCAACGGGAGGCCTTAACAATGAGCAGTTCTTC | CASSTGGLNNEQFF
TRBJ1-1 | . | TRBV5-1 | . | TGCGCCAGCAGCTTGGACAGGTTGAACACTGAAGCTTTCTTT | CASSLDRLNTEAFF
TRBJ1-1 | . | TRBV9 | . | TGTGCCAGCAGCTCCACCCCGCGGGACACTGAAGCTTTCTTT | CASSSTPRDTEAFF
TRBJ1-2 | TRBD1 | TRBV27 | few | TGTGCCAGCAGTGGACAGGGTGGCAGCTATGGCTACACCTTC | CASSGQGGSYGYTF
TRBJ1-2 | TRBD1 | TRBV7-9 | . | TGTGCCAGCAGCTTAGCAGGATGGGGACAGGGAAATCCTAACTATGGCTACACCTTC | CASSLAGWGQGNPNYGYTF
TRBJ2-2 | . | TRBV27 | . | TGTGCCAGCAGTTTATTGCCCGGCGGGGAGCTGTTTTTT | CASSLLPGGELFF
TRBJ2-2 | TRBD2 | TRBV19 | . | TGTGCCAGTAGTATCGGGGGGGTTGGCGGGGAGCTGTTTTTT | CASSIGGVGGELFF
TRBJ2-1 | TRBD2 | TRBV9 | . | TGTGCCAGCAGCGTAGGGTGGACTAGCTACAATGAGCAGTTCTTC | CASSVGWTSYNEQFF
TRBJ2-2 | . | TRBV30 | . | TGTGCCTGGGCTGTCGGTTCGAACACCGGGGAGCTGTTTTTT | CAWAVGSNTGELFF
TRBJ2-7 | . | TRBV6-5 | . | TGTGCCAGCAGTTCGCGGGACGGACCCTACGAGCAGTACTTC | CASSSRDGPYEQYF
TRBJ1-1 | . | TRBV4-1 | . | TGCGCCAGCAGCCCCCTCGAGGCGGGGGTTTACGAAGCTTTCTTT | CASSPLEAGVYEAFF
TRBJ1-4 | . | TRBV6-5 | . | TGTGCCAGCAGCCGATGGGCCGAACGTAATGAAAAACTGTTTTTT | CASSRWAERNEKLFF
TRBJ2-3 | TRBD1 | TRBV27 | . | TGTGCCAGCAGTATCGGGACAGGGGAAGGTACGCAGTATTTT | CASSIGTGEGTQYF
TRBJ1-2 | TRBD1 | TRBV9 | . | TGTGCCAGCAGCCAAAGCCTTGGCACCGGGACAGGGGCTCGTGGCTACACCTTC | CASSQSLGTGTGARGYTF
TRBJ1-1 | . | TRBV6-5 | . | TGTGCCAGCAGTTATAAGGGTGGGGGGTTATACACTGAAGCTTTCTTT | CASSYKGGGLYTEAFF
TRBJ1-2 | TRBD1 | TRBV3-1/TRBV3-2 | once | TGTGCCAGCAGCCAGGATGTGGGGACAGCGAAAGCTAACTATGGCTACACCTTC | CASSQDVGTAKANYGYTF
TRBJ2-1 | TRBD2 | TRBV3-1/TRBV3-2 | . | TGTGCCAGCAGCCCCACCGGGGCTAGCGGGAGCCTAAATGAGCAGTTCTTC | CASSPTGASGSLNEQFF
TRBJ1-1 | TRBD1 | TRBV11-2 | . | TGTGCCAGCAGCTTCACCACCACAGGGGGTCCTGAAGCTTTCTTT | CASSFTTTGGPEAFF
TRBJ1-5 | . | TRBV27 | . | TGTGCCAGCAGTTTCGCAGGGAATCAGCCCCAGCATTTT | CASSFAGNQPQHF
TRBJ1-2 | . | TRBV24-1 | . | TGTGCCACCAGTGTTAAGGGGGATTATGGCTACACCTTC | CATSVKGDYGYTF
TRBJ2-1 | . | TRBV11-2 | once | TGTGCCAGCAGCTTAGTAGCCGTCAATGAGCAGTTCTTC | CASSLVAVNEQFF
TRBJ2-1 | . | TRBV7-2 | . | TGTGCCAGCAGCGAACAGGATGCCTCCTACAATGAGCAGTTCTTC | CASSEQDASYNEQFF
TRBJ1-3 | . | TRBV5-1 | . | TGCGCCAGCAGCTCTAGTGACTCTGGAAACACCATATATTTT | CASSSSDSGNTIYF
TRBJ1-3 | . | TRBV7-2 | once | TGTGCCAGCAGTCGACAGGCCCTGAGCTCTGGAAACACCATATATTTT | CASSRQALSSGNTIYF
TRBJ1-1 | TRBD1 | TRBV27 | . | TGTGCCAGCGCTCAGGGGGCGCGGTTAGGTCACACTGAAGCTTTCTTT | CASAQGARLGHTEAFF
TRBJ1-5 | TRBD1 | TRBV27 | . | TGTGCCAGCAGGAGAACAGGGGGCAATCAGCCCCAGCATTTT | CASRRTGGNQPQHF
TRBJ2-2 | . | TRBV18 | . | TGTGCCAGCTCACCCGGGAAGAACACCGGGGAGCTGTTTTTT | CASSPGKNTGELFF
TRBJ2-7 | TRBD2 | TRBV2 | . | TGTGCCAGCAGTGAGACAATAGCGGGAGGGTGGGAATGGTACGAGCAGTACTTC | CASSETIAGGWEWYEQYF
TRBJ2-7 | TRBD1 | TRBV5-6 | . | TGTGCCAGCAGCGGGTGGGGACAGATAAGAGATGGCTCCTACGAGCAGTACTTC | CASSGWGQIRDGSYEQYF
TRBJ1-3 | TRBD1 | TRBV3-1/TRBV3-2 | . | TGTGCCAGCAGCCGGACAGGCCTTCGCTCTGGAAACACCATATATTTT | CASSRTGLRSGNTIYF
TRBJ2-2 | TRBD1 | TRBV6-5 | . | TGTGCCATAAGACAGGGGGCGGGCGGGGAGCTGTTTTTT | CAIRQGAGGELFF
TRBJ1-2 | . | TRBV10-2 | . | TGCGCCAGCAGTGGTGACAGGCGGTATGGCTACACCTTC | CASSGDRRYGYTF
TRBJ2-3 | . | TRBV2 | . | TGTGCCAGCCGACGAGACGGGGTGGGGACAGATACGCAGTATTTT | CASRRDGVGTDTQYF
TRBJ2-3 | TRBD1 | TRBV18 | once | TGTGCCAGCTCCCGGACAGGTTTGTCCGATACGCAGTATTTT | CASSRTGLSDTQYF
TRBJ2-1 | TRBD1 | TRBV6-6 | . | TGTGCCACCTCCCCGGGACAGGGCCAATATGAGCAGTTCTTC | CATSPGQGQYEQFF
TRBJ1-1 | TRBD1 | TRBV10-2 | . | TGCGCCAGCATGCAACAGGGGGCGGTGAACACTGAAGCTTTCTTT | CASMQQGAVNTEAFF
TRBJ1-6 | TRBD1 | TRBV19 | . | TGTGCCAGTAGTGTACAGGGGAAACTTAATTCACCCCTCCACTTT | CASSVQGKLNSPLHF
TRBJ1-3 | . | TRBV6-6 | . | TGTGCCAGCGAGGGCAGCCTAAACTCTGGAAACACCATATATTTT | CASEGSLNSGNTIYF
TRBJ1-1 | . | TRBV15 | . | TGTGCCACCAGCAGAGGTATGGGGCGAGAAGCTTTCTTT | CATSRGMGREAFF
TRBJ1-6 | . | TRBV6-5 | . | TGTGCCACACGACGGGATTCAACCCTCCACTTT | CATRRDSTLHF
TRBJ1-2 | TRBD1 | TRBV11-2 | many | TGTGCCAGCAGCCCTACAGGGGGCGGCGGCTACACCTTC | CASSPTGGGGYTF
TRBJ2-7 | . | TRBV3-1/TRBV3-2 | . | TGTGCCAGCAGCTCGACAACTAGCTACGAGCAGTACTTC | CASSSTTSYEQYF
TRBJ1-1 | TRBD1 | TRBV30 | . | TGTGCCTGGAGTGTCAAGGGGGCGAGGACTGAAGCTTTCTTT | CAWSVKGARTEAFF
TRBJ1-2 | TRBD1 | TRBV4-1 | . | TGCGCCAGCAGCCAAGTGACAGGGTCCAACTATGGCTACACCTTC | CASSQVTGSNYGYTF
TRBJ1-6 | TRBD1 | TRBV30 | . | TGTGCCTGGAGCGATACAGGGGGCTTTGGTAATTCACCCCTCCACTTT | CAWSDTGGFGNSPLHF
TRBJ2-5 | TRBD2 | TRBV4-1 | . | TGCGCCAGCAGCCCCCTGGGTTCTAGCGGGAGGCCCCTGGAGACCCAGTACTTC | CASSPLGSSGRPLETQYF
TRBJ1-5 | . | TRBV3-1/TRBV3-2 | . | TGTGCCAGCAGCCAAGGGGTATCGGGGCAGCCCCAGCATTTT | CASSQGVSGQPQHF
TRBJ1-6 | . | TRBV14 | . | TGTGCCAGCAGCCAAGCGGATGCCGGGCCCCTCCACTTT | CASSQADAGPLHF
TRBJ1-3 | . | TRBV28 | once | TGTGCCAGCGGGGGGGGCGCCTATGGAAACACCATATATTTT | CASGGGAYGNTIYF
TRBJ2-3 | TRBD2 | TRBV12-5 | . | TGTGCTAGTGGTTTGGCCCCCCTTCGCATAGCGGGAGAAGCAGATACGCAGTATTTT | CASGLAPLRIAGEADTQYF
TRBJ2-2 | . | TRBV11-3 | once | TGTGCCAGCAGCCCCGGGAGTTCTAGGAGCGGGGAGCTGTTTTTT | CASSPGSSRSGELFF
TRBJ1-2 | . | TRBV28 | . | TGTGCCAGCAGTTTCGGCTCAGGATCATATGGCTACACCTTC | CASSFGSGSYGYTF